A selection of T cell receptor beta chains follows, all from one sample in a study of blood T cells in healthy people across ages. TCRdb redid the calling of the 5' RACE reads with MiXCR, one entry per CDR3 protein. The data hold approximately 1.5 million distinct CDR3 sequences, with roughly a third observed a single time. The material sequenced was blood. These receptors were collected from a woman younger than 45 in good health. Each CDR3 is given with its conserved first and last residue. A D gene is named only where the DNA matches it firmly. Part of the rows lack a size; the others show once, few, many or a class for expanded clones.

j_gene: TRBJ2-7
d_gene: NA
abundance: NA
v_gene: TRBV6-6
CDR3aa: CASSYWGKEQYF
CDR3nt: TGTGCCAGCAGTTACTGGGGGAAAGAGCAGTACTTC

j_gene: TRBJ2-7
d_gene: TRBD2
abundance: NA
v_gene: TRBV20-1
CDR3aa: CSAPGGVAGLSSYEQYF
CDR3nt: TGCAGTGCTCCGGGGGGGGTAGCGGGCTTGAGCTCCTACGAGCAGTACTTC

j_gene: TRBJ1-2
d_gene: NA
abundance: NA
v_gene: TRBV5-1
CDR3aa: CASSLVGTLDGYTF
CDR3nt: TGCGCCAGCAGCTTGGTGGGGACCCTTGATGGCTACACCTTC

j_gene: TRBJ2-1
d_gene: TRBD2
abundance: many
v_gene: TRBV20-1
CDR3aa: CSADAGGDNEQFF
CDR3nt: TGCAGTGCTGACGCGGGGGGCGACAATGAGCAGTTCTTC

j_gene: TRBJ2-3
d_gene: TRBD2
abundance: few
v_gene: TRBV27
CDR3aa: CASSLLASGGSTDTQYF
CDR3nt: TGTGCCAGCAGTTTATTGGCTAGCGGGGGTAGCACAGATACGCAGTATTTT

j_gene: TRBJ1-4
d_gene: NA
abundance: once
v_gene: TRBV20-1
CDR3aa: CSARDMGALTNEKLFF
CDR3nt: TGTAGTGCTAGAGATATGGGGGCCTTGACTAATGAAAAACTGTTTTTT

j_gene: TRBJ2-4
d_gene: NA
abundance: NA
v_gene: TRBV3-1
CDR3aa: CASSQDGVAAKNIQYF
CDR3nt: TGTGCCAGCAGCCAAGATGGGGTTGCCGCCAAAAACATTCAGTACTTC

j_gene: TRBJ1-6
d_gene: NA
abundance: NA
v_gene: TRBV20-1
CDR3aa: CSARAYNSPLHF
CDR3nt: TGCAGTGCTAGAGCGTATAATTCACCCCTCCACTTT

j_gene: TRBJ2-1
d_gene: TRBD2
abundance: NA
v_gene: TRBV7-9
CDR3aa: CASSFVTSQRDEQFF
CDR3nt: TGTGCCAGCAGCTTTGTGACTAGCCAAAGGGATGAGCAGTTCTTC

j_gene: TRBJ2-5
d_gene: NA
abundance: NA
v_gene: TRBV3-1
CDR3aa: CASSLRDGKETQYF
CDR3nt: TGTGCCAGCAGCCTCCGGGACGGTAAAGAGACCCAGTACTTC

j_gene: TRBJ1-2
d_gene: NA
abundance: NA
v_gene: TRBV21-1
CDR3aa: CASSKGERGGFGLNYGYTF
CDR3nt: TGTGCCAGCAGCAAAGGCGAGAGGGGAGGTTTTGGGCTTAACTATGGCTACACCTTC

j_gene: TRBJ2-1
d_gene: NA
abundance: few
v_gene: TRBV27
CDR3aa: CASMSAGAPGNELFF
CDR3nt: TGTGCCAGCATGTCTGCGGGGGCTCCAGGGAATGAGCTGTTCTTC

j_gene: TRBJ2-3
d_gene: NA
abundance: many
v_gene: TRBV20-1
CDR3aa: CSARDLRGDPDTQYF
CDR3nt: TGCAGTGCTAGAGATCTGCGGGGAGACCCAGATACGCAGTATTTT

j_gene: TRBJ2-3
d_gene: TRBD1
abundance: NA
v_gene: TRBV5-4
CDR3aa: CASSLGVRDRGKDTQYF
CDR3nt: TGTGCCAGCAGCTTGGGGGTCCGGGACAGGGGAAAAGATACGCAGTATTTT

j_gene: TRBJ1-4
d_gene: TRBD1
abundance: NA
v_gene: TRBV12-3/TRBV12-4
CDR3aa: CASSLRGLGGHELFF
CDR3nt: TGTGCCAGCAGTTTAAGGGGGCTTGGGGGGCATGAACTGTTTTTT

j_gene: TRBJ2-7
d_gene: NA
abundance: many
v_gene: TRBV20-1
CDR3aa: CSAQGGRNNYEQYF
CDR3nt: TGCAGTGCTCAAGGGGGGCGGAATAACTACGAGCAGTACTTC

j_gene: TRBJ2-3
d_gene: TRBD2
abundance: few
v_gene: TRBV6-1
CDR3aa: CASSGRADRARGTDTQYF
CDR3nt: TGTGCCAGCAGCGGGAGGGCCGATCGGGCACGCGGAACAGATACGCAGTATTTT

j_gene: TRBJ2-2
d_gene: NA
abundance: NA
v_gene: TRBV7-2
CDR3aa: CASSLGNRVGGELFF
CDR3nt: TGTGCCAGCAGCTTAGGAAACAGGGTGGGCGGGGAGCTGTTTTTT

j_gene: TRBJ1-5
d_gene: TRBD1
abundance: NA
v_gene: TRBV20-1
CDR3aa: CSAEGQYDNQPQHF
CDR3nt: TGCAGTGCCGAGGGACAGTACGATAATCAGCCCCAGCATTTT

j_gene: TRBJ1-1
d_gene: NA
abundance: NA
v_gene: TRBV10-3
CDR3aa: CAISERMVGQFLYTEAFF
CDR3nt: TGTGCCATCAGTGAGCGAATGGTTGGACAGTTTTTATACACTGAAGCTTTCTTT

j_gene: TRBJ2-7
d_gene: NA
abundance: NA
v_gene: TRBV7-9
CDR3aa: CASSLQGGVGEQYF
CDR3nt: TGTGCCAGCAGCCTCCAGGGGGGAGTCGGCGAGCAGTACTTC

j_gene: TRBJ2-3
d_gene: TRBD2
abundance: few
v_gene: TRBV2
CDR3aa: CASRLSGASTDTQYF
CDR3nt: TGTGCCAGCAGACTTAGCGGGGCTAGCACAGATACGCAGTATTTT

j_gene: TRBJ1-5
d_gene: NA
abundance: few
v_gene: TRBV6-1
CDR3aa: CASSPGRGLGQPQHF
CDR3nt: TGTGCCAGCAGCCCCGGTCGGGGACTGGGTCAGCCCCAGCATTTT

j_gene: TRBJ2-7
d_gene: TRBD1
abundance: NA
v_gene: TRBV11-1
CDR3aa: CASSSRLRDRGFYEQYF
CDR3nt: TGTGCCAGCAGCTCCCGGCTCCGGGACAGGGGATTCTACGAGCAGTACTTC

j_gene: TRBJ2-3
d_gene: NA
abundance: once
v_gene: TRBV24-1
CDR3aa: CATSEPGGSSTDTQYF
CDR3nt: TGTGCCACCAGTGAACCTGGGGGATCTAGCACAGATACGCAGTATTTT

j_gene: TRBJ2-7
d_gene: NA
abundance: NA
v_gene: TRBV6-5
CDR3aa: CASSRGGGTGSHEQYF
CDR3nt: TGTGCCAGCAGTCGGGGGGGCGGGACAGGGTCCCACGAACAGTACTTC

j_gene: TRBJ2-2
d_gene: TRBD2
abundance: NA
v_gene: TRBV10-3
CDR3aa: CAIMNGRGNTGELFF
CDR3nt: TGTGCCATCATGAACGGGAGGGGAAACACCGGGGAGCTGTTTTTT

j_gene: TRBJ2-5
d_gene: NA
abundance: NA
v_gene: TRBV4-2
CDR3aa: CASSQDTPGEETQYF
CDR3nt: TGTGCCAGCAGCCAAGATACCCCAGGGGAAGAGACCCAGTACTTC

j_gene: TRBJ2-1
d_gene: TRBD2
abundance: few
v_gene: TRBV3-1
CDR3aa: CASSQGSGGPNYNEQFF
CDR3nt: TGTGCCAGCAGCCAAGGTAGCGGGGGCCCGAACTACAATGAGCAGTTCTTC

j_gene: TRBJ2-5
d_gene: NA
abundance: few
v_gene: TRBV29-1
CDR3aa: CSVEVLVVSLETQYF
CDR3nt: TGCAGCGTTGAAGTTTTGGTCGTTAGCCTGGAGACCCAGTACTTC

j_gene: TRBJ2-3
d_gene: NA
abundance: many
v_gene: TRBV3-1
CDR3aa: CASSRGLTDTQYF
CDR3nt: TGTGCCAGCAGCCGAGGTTTGACAGATACGCAGTATTTT

j_gene: TRBJ1-2
d_gene: NA
abundance: NA
v_gene: TRBV5-6
CDR3aa: CASSLARRDAQDSTF
CDR3nt: TGTGCCAGCAGCTTGGCCCGGCGGGACGCACAAGACTCCACCTTC

j_gene: TRBJ2-4
d_gene: NA
abundance: NA
v_gene: TRBV6-2/TRBV6-3
CDR3aa: CASRAGAKNIQYF
CDR3nt: TGTGCCAGCAGGGCGGGAGCCAAAAACATTCAGTACTTC

j_gene: TRBJ2-5
d_gene: TRBD1
abundance: few
v_gene: TRBV28
CDR3aa: CASRGQGTSRETQYF
CDR3nt: TGTGCCAGCAGAGGACAGGGGACGAGTAGGGAGACCCAGTACTTC

j_gene: TRBJ1-2
d_gene: NA
abundance: few
v_gene: TRBV12-3/TRBV12-4
CDR3aa: CASSLGIGYTF
CDR3nt: TGTGCCAGCAGTTTGGGTATAGGCTACACCTTC

j_gene: TRBJ2-5
d_gene: TRBD2
abundance: few
v_gene: TRBV20-1
CDR3aa: CSARVLAGGGETQYF
CDR3nt: TGCAGTGCTAGAGTTCTAGCGGGGGGCGGGGAGACCCAGTACTTC

j_gene: TRBJ2-7
d_gene: NA
abundance: NA
v_gene: TRBV7-8
CDR3aa: CASSFQWGRARYEQYF
CDR3nt: TGTGCCAGCAGCTTCCAGTGGGGCCGAGCCCGCTACGAGCAGTACTTC

j_gene: TRBJ2-1
d_gene: NA
abundance: many
v_gene: TRBV7-2
CDR3aa: CASSDDAYNEQFF
CDR3nt: TGTGCCAGCAGCGACGATGCTTACAATGAGCAGTTCTTC

j_gene: TRBJ2-3
d_gene: NA
abundance: NA
v_gene: TRBV6-5
CDR3aa: CASSYGLAQYF
CDR3nt: TGTGCCAGCAGTTACGGTCTGGCGCAGTATTTT

j_gene: TRBJ1-5
d_gene: TRBD1
abundance: few
v_gene: TRBV10-2
CDR3aa: CASSEGRGSPYQPQHF
CDR3nt: TGCGCCAGCAGTGAAGGCAGGGGGTCCCCCTATCAGCCCCAGCATTTT

j_gene: TRBJ2-1
d_gene: NA
abundance: few
v_gene: TRBV7-2
CDR3aa: CASSRDSSSNEQFF
CDR3nt: TGTGCCAGCAGCCGGGACTCCTCTAGCAATGAGCAGTTCTTC

j_gene: TRBJ2-1
d_gene: TRBD2
abundance: NA
v_gene: TRBV3-1
CDR3aa: CAGSQGWLAGPYNEQFF
CDR3nt: TGTGCCGGCAGCCAAGGATGGCTAGCGGGACCCTACAATGAGCAGTTCTTC

j_gene: TRBJ1-2
d_gene: NA
abundance: NA
v_gene: TRBV12-2
CDR3aa: CASRLQPGHRDSHYGYTF
CDR3nt: TGTGCAAGTCGCTTACAACCGGGACACCGGGACAGCCACTATGGCTACACCTTC

j_gene: TRBJ2-1
d_gene: TRBD2
abundance: once
v_gene: TRBV4-1
CDR3aa: CASSQPGLVEQFF
CDR3nt: TGCGCCAGCAGCCAACCAGGACTAGTGGAGCAGTTCTTC

j_gene: TRBJ2-1
d_gene: NA
abundance: NA
v_gene: TRBV27
CDR3aa: CASISFYNEQFF
CDR3nt: TGTGCCAGCATTAGCTTCTACAATGAGCAGTTCTTC

j_gene: TRBJ1-1
d_gene: TRBD1
abundance: NA
v_gene: TRBV29-1
CDR3aa: CSAKDRVSNTEAFF
CDR3nt: TGCAGCGCCAAGGACAGGGTGTCTAACACTGAAGCTTTCTTT

j_gene: TRBJ2-3
d_gene: TRBD1
abundance: few
v_gene: TRBV24-1
CDR3aa: CATSDRQGISTDTQYF
CDR3nt: TGTGCCACCAGTGACCGACAGGGGATTTCCACAGATACGCAGTATTTT

j_gene: TRBJ2-1
d_gene: NA
abundance: many
v_gene: TRBV20-1
CDR3aa: CSATRGYEQFF
CDR3nt: TGCAGTGCCACTAGGGGGTATGAGCAGTTCTTC

j_gene: TRBJ2-7
d_gene: TRBD2
abundance: few
v_gene: TRBV5-1
CDR3aa: CASSFSGSSPYEQYF
CDR3nt: TGCGCCAGCAGCTTTAGCGGGAGTAGCCCCTACGAGCAGTACTTC

j_gene: TRBJ2-7
d_gene: NA
abundance: NA
v_gene: TRBV28
CDR3aa: CASNILLRDNEQYF
CDR3nt: TGTGCCAGCAACATCCTGCTACGGGACAATGAGCAGTACTTC

j_gene: TRBJ2-7
d_gene: TRBD1
abundance: NA
v_gene: TRBV7-8
CDR3aa: CASSLVSGTGIYEQYF
CDR3nt: TGTGCCAGCAGCTTAGTGTCAGGGACAGGCATCTACGAGCAGTACTTC

j_gene: TRBJ2-5
d_gene: NA
abundance: NA
v_gene: TRBV9
CDR3aa: CASSVEGGKETQYF
CDR3nt: TGTGCCAGCAGCGTCGAAGGGGGGAAAGAGACCCAGTACTTC

j_gene: TRBJ2-6
d_gene: NA
abundance: NA
v_gene: TRBV6-2/TRBV6-3
CDR3aa: CASSYSKSRGAGANVLTF
CDR3nt: TGTGCCAGCAGTTACTCGAAAAGCAGGGGGGCTGGGGCCAACGTCCTGACTTTC

j_gene: TRBJ2-7
d_gene: TRBD2
abundance: few
v_gene: TRBV5-4
CDR3aa: CASSFSWLAGGEYEQYF
CDR3nt: TGTGCCAGCAGCTTCTCGTGGCTAGCGGGGGGAGAGTACGAGCAGTACTTC

j_gene: TRBJ1-5
d_gene: NA
abundance: few
v_gene: TRBV24-1
CDR3aa: CATSEGGRPQPQHF
CDR3nt: TGTGCCACCAGTGAAGGGGGAAGGCCTCAGCCCCAGCATTTT